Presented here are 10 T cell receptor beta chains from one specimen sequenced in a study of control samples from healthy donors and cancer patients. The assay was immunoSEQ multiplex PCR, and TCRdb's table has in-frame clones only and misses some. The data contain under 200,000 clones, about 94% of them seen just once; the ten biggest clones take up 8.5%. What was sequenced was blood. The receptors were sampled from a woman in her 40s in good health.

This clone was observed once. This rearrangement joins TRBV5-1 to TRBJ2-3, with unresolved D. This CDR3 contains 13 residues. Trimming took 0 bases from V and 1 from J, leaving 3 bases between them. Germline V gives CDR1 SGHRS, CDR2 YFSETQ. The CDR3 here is CASSLEGTDTQYF. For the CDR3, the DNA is TGCGCCAGCAGCTTGGAGGGCACAGATACGCAGTATTTT.

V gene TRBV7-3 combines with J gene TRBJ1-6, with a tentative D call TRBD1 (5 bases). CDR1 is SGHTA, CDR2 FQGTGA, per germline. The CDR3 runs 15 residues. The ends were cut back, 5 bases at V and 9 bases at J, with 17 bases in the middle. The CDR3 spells CASSLTTSGASPLHF. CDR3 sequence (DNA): TGTGCCAGCAGCCTGACTACCTCCGGGGCTTCACCCCTCCACTTT.

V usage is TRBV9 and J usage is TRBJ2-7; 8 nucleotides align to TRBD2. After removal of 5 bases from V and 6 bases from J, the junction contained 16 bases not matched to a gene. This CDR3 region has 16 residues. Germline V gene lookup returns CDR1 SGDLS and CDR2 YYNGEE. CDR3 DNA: TGTGCCAGCAGTTACGAGGGGAGCGGGGGTGCAAGCGAGCAGTACTTC. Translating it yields CASSYEGSGGASEQYF.

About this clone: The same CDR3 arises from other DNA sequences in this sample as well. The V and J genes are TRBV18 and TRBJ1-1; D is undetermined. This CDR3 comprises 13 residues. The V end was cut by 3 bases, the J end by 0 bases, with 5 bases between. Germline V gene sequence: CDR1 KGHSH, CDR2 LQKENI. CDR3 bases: TGTGCCAGCTCACCCGGACTGAACACTGAAGCTTTCTTT. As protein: CASSPGLNTEAFF.

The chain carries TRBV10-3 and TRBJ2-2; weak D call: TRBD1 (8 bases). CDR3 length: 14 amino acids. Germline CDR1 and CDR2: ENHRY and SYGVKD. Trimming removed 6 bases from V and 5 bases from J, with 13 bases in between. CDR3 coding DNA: TGTGCCATCAGGGACAGGGAGGGAACCGGGGAGCTGTTTTTT. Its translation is CAIRDREGTGELFF.

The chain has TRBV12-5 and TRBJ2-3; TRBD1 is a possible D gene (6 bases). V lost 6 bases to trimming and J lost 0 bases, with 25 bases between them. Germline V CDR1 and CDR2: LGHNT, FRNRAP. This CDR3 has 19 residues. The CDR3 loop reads CASGLGTLLTLRSTDTQYF. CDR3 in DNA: TGTGCTAGTGGCCTCGGGACACTGCTTACTTTGCGTAGCACAGATACGCAGTATTTT.

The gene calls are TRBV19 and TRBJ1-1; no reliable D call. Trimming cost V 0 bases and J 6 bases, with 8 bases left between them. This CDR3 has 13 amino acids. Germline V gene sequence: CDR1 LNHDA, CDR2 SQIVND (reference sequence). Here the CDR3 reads CASSIDPRPEAFF. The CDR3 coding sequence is TGTGCCAGTAGTATAGATCCACGCCCTGAAGCTTTCTTT. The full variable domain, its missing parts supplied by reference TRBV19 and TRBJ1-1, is DGGITQSPKYLFRKEGQNVTLSCEQNLNHDAMYWYRQDPGQGLRLIYYSQIVNDFQKGDIAEGYSVSREKKESFPLTVTSAQKNPTAFYLCASSIDPRPEAFFGQGTRLTVV.

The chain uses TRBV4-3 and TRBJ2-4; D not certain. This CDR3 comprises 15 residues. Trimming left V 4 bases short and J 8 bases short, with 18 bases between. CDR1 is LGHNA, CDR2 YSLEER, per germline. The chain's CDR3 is CASSLGAPDTDIQYF. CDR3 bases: TGCGCCAGCAGCCTCGGTGCCCCCGACACGGACATTCAGTACTTC.

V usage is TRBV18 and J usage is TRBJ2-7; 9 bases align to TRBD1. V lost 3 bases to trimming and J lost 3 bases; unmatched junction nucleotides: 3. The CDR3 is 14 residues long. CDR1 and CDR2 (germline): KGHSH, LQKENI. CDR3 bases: TGTGCCAGCTCACCGCCGGGACAGGGCTACGAGCAGTACTTC. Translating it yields CASSPPGQGYEQYF. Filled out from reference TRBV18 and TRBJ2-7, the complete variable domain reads NAGVMQNPRHLVRRRGQEARLRCSPMKGHSHVYWYRQLPEEGLKFMVYLQKENIIDESGMPKERFSAEFPKEGPSILRIQQVVRGDSAAYFCASSPPGQGYEQYFGPGTRLTVT.

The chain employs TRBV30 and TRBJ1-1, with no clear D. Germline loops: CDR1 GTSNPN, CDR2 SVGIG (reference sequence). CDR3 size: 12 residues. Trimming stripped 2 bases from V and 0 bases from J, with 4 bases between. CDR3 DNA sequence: TGTGCCTGGAGTCCAATGAACACTGAAGCTTTCTTT. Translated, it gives CAWSPMNTEAFF.